Below are 13 T cell receptor beta chains sequenced from a single sample in a study of blood T cell repertoires in COVID-19. Assay: immunoSEQ multiplex PCR; the TCRdb copy retains only in-frame clones and omits some. The sample holds approximately 210,000 clones, 88% seen once. The sequenced sample consisted of PBMCs or T cells enriched from blood (not recorded which). The source of these receptors is a woman aged 45-59 years with acute COVID-19.

The chain joins TRBV18 to TRBJ1-1; 10 nucleotides agree with TRBD1. This CDR3 has 14 residues. The V gene end was trimmed by 1 base and the J gene end by 5 bases; junction bases not matched to a gene: 1. Germline V lookup: CDR1 KGHSH, CDR2 LQKENI. The CDR3 reads CASSPQGQGTEAFF. CDR3 in DNA: TGTGCCAGCTCACCACAGGGACAGGGGACTGAAGCTTTCTTT.

This clone appeared a few times. V and J are TRBV7-8 and TRBJ2-1; no definite D call. The germline V and J ends were trimmed by 5 bases and 8 bases, with 10 bases remaining between them. Germline CDR1 and CDR2: SGHVS and FQNEAQ. This CDR3 is built from 12 residues. The CDR3 DNA reads TGTGCCAGCAGCCCTCAGAAAGATGAGCAGTTCTTC. Translated, it gives CASSPQKDEQFF.

The J gene is TRBJ2-1, the V gene TRBV19; 8 bases are shared with TRBD1. The CDR3 has 16 residues. V was pared by 1 base and J by 2 bases, with 4 bases of the junction left unmatched. The germline CDR1 and CDR2 sequences are LNHDA and SQIVND (reference sequence). CDR3 DNA sequence: TGTGCCAGTAGTATAGGTGGCAGGGGGCCCTACAATGAGCAGTTCTTC. It is translated as CASSIGGRGPYNEQFF.

The chain employs TRBV7-2 and TRBJ2-1; TRBD1 agrees at 7 bases. Trimming removed 4 bases from V and 5 bases from J; junction bases left unmatched: 5. The CDR3 spans 14 residues. The germline CDR1 and CDR2 sequences are SGHTA and FQGNSA. The CDR3 here is CASSSGGSNNEQFF. CDR3 DNA: TGTGCCAGCAGCTCAGGGGGATCAAACAATGAGCAGTTCTTC.

The chain employs TRBV7-2 and TRBJ2-7; TRBD2 aligns across 14 bases. This CDR3 comprises 16 residues. The V segment lost 5 bases and the J segment 6 bases; nucleotides outside the gene matches: 9. Germline V gives CDR1 SGHTA, CDR2 FQGNSA. The CDR3 reads CASSLTGTSGSAEQYF. In DNA, the CDR3 is TGTGCCAGCAGCCTGACGGGGACTAGCGGGAGTGCCGAGCAGTACTTC. Full variable domain (rest looked up from reference TRBV7-2 and TRBJ2-7): GAGVSQSPSNKVTEKGKDVELRCDPISGHTALYWYRQSLGQGLEFLIYFQGNSAPDKSGLPSDRFSAERTGGSVSTLTIQRTQQEDSAVYLCASSLTGTSGSAEQYFGPGTRLTVT.

The rearrangement uses TRBV13 and TRBJ1-5; no reliable D call. Trimming took off 0 bases at V and 2 bases at J, with 8 bases between the two ends. CDR1 is PRHDT, CDR2 FYEKMQ, per germline (reference sequence). There are 15 residues in the CDR3. CDR3 DNA sequence: TGTGCCAGCAGCTTAGGCGGCGGGGGCAATCAGCCCCAGCATTTT. It translates to CASSLGGGGNQPQHF.

The chain joins TRBV27 to TRBJ2-5; no reliable D call. CDR3 length equals 15 residues. Germline CDR1 and CDR2: MNHEY and SMNVEV (reference sequence). V lost 2 bases and J lost 2, with 12 bases in between. CDR3 coding DNA: TGTGCCAGCAGTTTAGAGCCCTACCTTCAAGAGACCCAGTACTTC. It is translated as CASSLEPYLQETQYF.

This chain uses TRBV7-9 with TRBJ1-6; D may be TRBD1 (6 bases). The CDR3 covers 17 residues. With 4 bases removed from V and 3 bases from J, the gap between germline ends came to 16 bases. Germline-derived CDR1 and CDR2 are SEHNR and FQNEAQ (reference sequence). CDR3 loop: CASSSFGGWSYNSPLHF. DNA for the CDR3: TGTGCCAGCAGCTCTTTTGGGGGCTGGAGCTATAATTCACCCCTCCACTTT.

The chain joins TRBV19 to TRBJ2-3; possible D gene TRBD1, 6 bases. There are 14 residues in the CDR3. V dropped 5 bases and J dropped 5 bases, with 14 bases sitting between them. Germline CDR1 is LNHDA and CDR2 is SQIVND (reference sequence). This chain's CDR3 is CASSLGAIGDTQYF. The CDR3 DNA follows: TGTGCCAGTAGTCTGGGGGCTATCGGAGATACGCAGTATTTT.

The chain is built from TRBV9 and TRBJ2-1; 12 bases match TRBD2. The germline V gene encodes CDR1 SGDLS and CDR2 YYNGEE. Trimming took 3 bases from V and 6 from J; bases not matched to a gene: 4. The CDR3 consists of 15 residues. CDR3 DNA sequence: TGTGCCAGCAGCGGGCTAGCGGGAGGGCCCAATGAGCAGTTCTTC. Encoded protein: CASSGLAGGPNEQFF. The whole variable domain, remainder taken from reference TRBV9 and TRBJ2-1, is DSGVTQTPKHLITATGQRVTLRCSPRSGDLSVYWYQQSLDQGLQFLIQYYNGEERAKGNILERFSAQQFPDLHSELNLSSLELGDSALYFCASSGLAGGPNEQFFGPGTRLTVL.

J is TRBJ1-1 and V is TRBV6-5; 7 bases are shared with TRBD1. The junction had 5 bases not matched to a gene; V was cut back by 6 bases and J by 1 base. Germline CDR1 and CDR2: MNHEY and SVGAGI. The CDR3 loop spans 14 amino acids. CDR3 sequence: CASRKRQGNTEAFF. The CDR3 DNA reads as TGTGCCAGCAGAAAAAGACAGGGGAACACTGAAGCTTTCTTT.

The CDR3 here is CASADRVIPGNTIYF. In DNA form, the CDR3 reads TGCGCCAGCGCGGACAGGGTGATCCCTGGAAACACCATATATTTT. The chain combines TRBV10-1 with TRBJ1-3; 8 nucleotides agree with TRBD1. The CDR3 totals 15 residues. V lost 8 bases, J lost 2 bases, and 8 bases stayed unmatched. CDR1 is WNHNN, CDR2 SYGVQD, per germline (reference sequence).

The rearrangement links TRBV12-3 or TRBV12-4 to TRBJ1-5, with D perhaps matching TRBD1 (6 bases). This CDR3 has 13 amino acids. Trimming shortened V by 5 bases and J by 6 bases, and 11 bases separated the two germline ends. The CDR3 is CASSVQGFQPQHF. The CDR3 region has the DNA TGTGCCAGCAGTGTACAGGGTTTTCAGCCCCAGCATTTT.